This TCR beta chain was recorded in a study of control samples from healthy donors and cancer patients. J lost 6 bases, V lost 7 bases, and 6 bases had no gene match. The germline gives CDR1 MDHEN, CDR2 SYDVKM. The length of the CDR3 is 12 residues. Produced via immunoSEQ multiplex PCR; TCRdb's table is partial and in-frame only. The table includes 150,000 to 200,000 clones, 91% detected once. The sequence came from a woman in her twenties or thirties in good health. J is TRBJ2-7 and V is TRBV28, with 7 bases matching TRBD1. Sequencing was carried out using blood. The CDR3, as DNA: TGTGCCAGCAAATTACAGGGGCGCGAGCAGTACTTC. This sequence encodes CASKLQGREQYF.